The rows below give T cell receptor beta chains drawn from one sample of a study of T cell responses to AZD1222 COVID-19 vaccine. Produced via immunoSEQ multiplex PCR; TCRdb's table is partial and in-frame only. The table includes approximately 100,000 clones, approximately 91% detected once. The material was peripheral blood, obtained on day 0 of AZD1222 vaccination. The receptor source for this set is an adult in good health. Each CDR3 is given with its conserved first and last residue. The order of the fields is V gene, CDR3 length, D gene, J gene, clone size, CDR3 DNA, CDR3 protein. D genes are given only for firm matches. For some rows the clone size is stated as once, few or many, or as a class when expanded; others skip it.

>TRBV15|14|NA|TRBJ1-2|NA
TGTGCCACCAGCAGAGTACCGGTCGACTATGGCTACACCTTC
CATSRVPVDYGYTF
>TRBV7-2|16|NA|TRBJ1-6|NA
TGTGCCAGCAGCTTAGGGGCAGCCTCCTATAATTCACCCCTCCACTTT
CASSLGAASYNSPLHF
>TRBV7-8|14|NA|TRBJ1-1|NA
TGTGCCAGCAGCATCCGTATTCCGACGGCTGAAGCTTTCTTT
CASSIRIPTAEAFF
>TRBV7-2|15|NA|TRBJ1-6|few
TGTGCCAGCAGCCCCCCAACGGGGGTCAATTCACCCCTCCACTTT
CASSPPTGVNSPLHF
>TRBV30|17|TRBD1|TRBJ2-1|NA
TGTGCCTGGAGGGGAGGATCCGGGACAGGGCTCTACAATGAGCAGTTCTTC
CAWRGGSGTGLYNEQFF
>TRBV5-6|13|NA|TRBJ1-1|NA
TGTGCCAGCAGCTTGGCCAATAACGGCAACGCTTTCTTT
CASSLANNGNAFF
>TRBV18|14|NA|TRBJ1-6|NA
TGTGCCAGCTCACCCTCAGGGGAACGATCACCCCTCCACTTT
CASSPSGERSPLHF
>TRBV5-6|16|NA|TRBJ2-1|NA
TGTGCCAGCAGCTTGGGTATAGGCGGGACCTACAATGAGCAGTTCTTC
CASSLGIGGTYNEQFF
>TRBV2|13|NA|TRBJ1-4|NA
TGTGCCACCGAGGGGGCAACTAATGAAAAACTGTTTTTT
CATEGATNEKLFF
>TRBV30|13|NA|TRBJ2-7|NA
TGTGCCTGGGGGGGGCAGACAAGTTACGAGCAGTACTTC
CAWGGQTSYEQYF
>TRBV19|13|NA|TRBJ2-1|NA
TGTGCCACCACGACATCGAAGGGAAATGAGCAGTTCTTC
CATTTSKGNEQFF
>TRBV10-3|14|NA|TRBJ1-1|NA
TGTGCCATCAGTGATTCGGGTATGAACACTGAAGCTTTCTTT
CAISDSGMNTEAFF
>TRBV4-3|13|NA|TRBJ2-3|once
TGCGCCAGCAGCCAAGATGGCACAGATACGCAGTATTTT
CASSQDGTDTQYF
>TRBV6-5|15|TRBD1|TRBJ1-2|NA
TGTGCCAGCAGGGTGGGACAGGGTCGAAACTATGGCTACACCTTC
CASRVGQGRNYGYTF
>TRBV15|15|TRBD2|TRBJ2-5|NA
TGTGCCACCAGCAGAGGGGGACTAGGAGAAGAGACCCAGTACTTC
CATSRGGLGEETQYF
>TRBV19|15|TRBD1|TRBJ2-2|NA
TGTGCCAGTAGTATAACCAAACAGGGGAACGGGGAGCTGTTTTTT
CASSITKQGNGELFF
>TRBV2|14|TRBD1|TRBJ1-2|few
TGTGCCAGCAGCCTGGGACAGAATAACTATGGCTACACCTTC
CASSLGQNNYGYTF
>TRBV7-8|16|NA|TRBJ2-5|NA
TGTGCCAGCAGCTCGACCTTCCGTTTGGCCCAAGAGACCCAGTACTTC
CASSSTFRLAQETQYF
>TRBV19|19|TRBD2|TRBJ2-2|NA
TGTGCCAGTACCTCCTGGTTTGGTCTAGCGGGGGGGAACACCGGGGAGCTGTTTTTT
CASTSWFGLAGGNTGELFF
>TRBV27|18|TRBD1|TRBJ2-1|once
TGTGCCAGCAGTTTCCAACCTGCCGGGACAGGGGGACCCCATGAGCAGTTCTTC
CASSFQPAGTGGPHEQFF
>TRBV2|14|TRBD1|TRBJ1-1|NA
TGTGCCAGCCTTATGGGACAGAAGAACACTGAAGCTTTCTTT
CASLMGQKNTEAFF
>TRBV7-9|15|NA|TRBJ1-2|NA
TGTGCCAGCAGCTTAGATGTCAGATCTAACTATGGCTACACCTTC
CASSLDVRSNYGYTF
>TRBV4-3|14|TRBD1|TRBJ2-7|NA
TGCGCCAGCAGCCAAGGGACAGGGGACCACGAGCAGTACTTC
CASSQGTGDHEQYF
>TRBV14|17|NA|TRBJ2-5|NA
TGTGCCAGCAGCCAAGGTTTAGGACTTCGGGCCCGAGAGACCCAGTACTTC
CASSQGLGLRARETQYF
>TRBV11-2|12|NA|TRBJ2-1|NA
TGTGCCAGCAGCTTAGCGTCGGGTGAGCAGTTCTTC
CASSLASGEQFF
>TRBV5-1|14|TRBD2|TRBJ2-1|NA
TGCGCCAGCAGCGTGACCGGGACTAGTAATGAGCAGTTCTTC
CASSVTGTSNEQFF
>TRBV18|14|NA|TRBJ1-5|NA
TGTGCCAGCTCCCAGGGTGATAGCAATCAGCCCCAGCATTTT
CASSQGDSNQPQHF
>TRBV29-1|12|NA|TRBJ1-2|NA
TGCAGCGTTGAAACAGGGACCTATGGCTACACCTTC
CSVETGTYGYTF
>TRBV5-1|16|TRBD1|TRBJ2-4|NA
TGCGCCAGCAGCACGACAGGGGGCATTGCCAAAAACATTCAGTACTTC
CASSTTGGIAKNIQYF
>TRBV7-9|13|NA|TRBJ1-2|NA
TGTGCCAGCAGCGCGAGGGGCGCCTATGGCTACACCTTC
CASSARGAYGYTF
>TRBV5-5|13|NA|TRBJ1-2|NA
TGTGCCAGCAGCTCCACAGGCTACTATGGCTACACCTTC
CASSSTGYYGYTF
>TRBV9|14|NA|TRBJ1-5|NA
TGTGCCAGCAGCGTAGGCGCGGGGGATCAACCCCAGCATTTT
CASSVGAGDQPQHF
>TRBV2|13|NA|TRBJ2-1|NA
TGTGCCAGCAGTGAAGTTGGGCTCTCCGAGCAGTTCTTC
CASSEVGLSEQFF
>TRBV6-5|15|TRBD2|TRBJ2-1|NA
TGTGCCAGCACCTTCTTGGGGGAGGGTAACAATGAGCAGTTCTTC
CASTFLGEGNNEQFF
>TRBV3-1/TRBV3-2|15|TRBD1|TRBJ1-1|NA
TGTGCCAGCAGCCGAGCAGGACAGGCGAACACTGAAGCTTTCTTT
CASSRAGQANTEAFF
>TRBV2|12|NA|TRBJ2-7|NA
TGTGCCAGCAGGGGTGTGATCTACGAGCAGTACTTC
CASRGVIYEQYF